This T cell receptor beta chain appears in the sequencing data of a study of breast tumors, draining lymph nodes, adjacent tissues. Broader study findings: That most tumor T cells come from lymph nodes remained unproven. Tumor and nontumor repertoires were significantly more similar in luminal-like than in basal-like breast cancer. Findings are consistent with lymph node origin and intratumoral expansion of most tumor T cells. Tumor repertoires ranked between lymph nodes and nontumor tissue in diversity, with V and J gene preferences.

TCRdb ran MiXCR on the multiplex PCR reads and lists one entry per CDR3 protein. The sample lists 65,000 to 80,000 distinct CDR3 sequences, roughly a fifth occurring once. Worth noting for this clonotype: Its antigen is unidentified. This may be a read error: a much more frequent sequence differs by one nucleotide.

This CDR3 contains 12 residues. Breast cancer patients provided tissue from their axillary draining lymph nodes. The rearrangement uses TRBV3-2 and TRBJ2-5. TRBV3-2 is a known pseudogene. Sequenced sample: axillary lymph node tissue. The TCR originated in a female donor with breast cancer. Some clones in this sample may be carry-over from other donors' samples. In nucleotides, the CDR3 is TGTGCCAGCAGCCCACTGCAAGAGACCCAGCACTTC. Amino acids: CASSPLQETQHF.